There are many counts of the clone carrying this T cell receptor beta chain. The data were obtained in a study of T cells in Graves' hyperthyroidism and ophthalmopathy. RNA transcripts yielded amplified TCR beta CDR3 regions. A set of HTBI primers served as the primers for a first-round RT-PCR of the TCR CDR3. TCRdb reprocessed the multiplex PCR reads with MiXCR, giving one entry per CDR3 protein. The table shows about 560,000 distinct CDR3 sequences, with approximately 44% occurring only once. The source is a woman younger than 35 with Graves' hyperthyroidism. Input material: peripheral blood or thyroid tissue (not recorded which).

CDR3 DNA sequence: TGTGCCAGCAGTTTTGGGCCGAACTATGGCTACACCTTC. Residues: CASSFGPNYGYTF. J is TRBJ1-2 and V is TRBV12-3 or TRBV12-4; D gene uncertain. This CDR3 contains 13 residues. V was trimmed by 3 bases and J by 2 bases, leaving 7 bases between them.